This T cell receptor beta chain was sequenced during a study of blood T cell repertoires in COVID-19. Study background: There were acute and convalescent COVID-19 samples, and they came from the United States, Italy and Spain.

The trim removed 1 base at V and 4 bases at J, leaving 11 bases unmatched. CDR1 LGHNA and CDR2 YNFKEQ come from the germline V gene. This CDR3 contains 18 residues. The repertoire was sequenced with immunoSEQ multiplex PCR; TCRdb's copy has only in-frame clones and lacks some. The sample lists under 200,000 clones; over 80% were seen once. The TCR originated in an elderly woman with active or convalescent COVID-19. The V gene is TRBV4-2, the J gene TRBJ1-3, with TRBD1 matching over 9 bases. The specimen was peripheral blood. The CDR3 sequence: CASSQVARSGTGGNTIYF. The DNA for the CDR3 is TGTGCCAGCAGCCAAGTGGCCCGGAGCGGGACAGGGGGAAACACCATATATTTT.